The 22 T cell receptor beta chains below all came from one sample that was sequenced in a study of T cell changes during pregnancy in multiple sclerosis. The table came from immunoSEQ multiplex PCR; TCRdb's copy has only in-frame clones and leaves some out. The repertoire has about 80,000 clones, around 90% of them found once; the top ten carry 1.4% to 1.5%. The material was peripheral blood, obtained before pregnancy. The receptors come from a female donor with multiple sclerosis, enrolled in a pregnancy study.

The genes are TRBV18 and TRBJ2-2; D is possibly TRBD2 (6 bases). Per germline, CDR1 KGHSH and CDR2 LQKENI. The CDR3 sequence is 17 residues long. The V and J ends lost 5 bases and 4 bases respectively, with 20 bases between them. The CDR3 is CASSSLGPPRGTGELFF. Here the CDR3 DNA reads TGTGCCAGCTCATCCCTAGGACCGCCGCGGGGCACCGGGGAGCTGTTTTTT.

The gene calls are TRBV4-1 and TRBJ1-1, with D unresolved. Between the trimmed V and J ends, which lost 1 base and 6 bases, there was a span of 15 bases. CDR1 and CDR2 from the germline V gene are MGHRA and YSYEKL. The CDR3 loop spans 15 amino acids. The DNA of the CDR3 is TGCGCCAGCAGCCAAGCCCCCCGGGATAAACCTGAAGCTTTCTTT. Translating gives CASSQAPRDKPEAFF.

This clone was picked up one time. The genes are TRBV5-6 and TRBJ1-2; 8 bases fit TRBD1. The CDR3 runs 14 residues. Germline-derived CDR1 and CDR2 are SGHDT and YYEEEE. The J segment lost 4 bases and the V segment lost 4 bases, leaving 6 bases of the junction unmatched. The chain's CDR3 is CASSSGQGPYGYTF. The CDR3 DNA is TGTGCCAGCAGCAGCGGACAGGGCCCCTATGGCTACACCTTC.

The chain joins TRBV9 to TRBJ1-2; 7 bases are a match to TRBD1. The CDR3 has 12 amino acids. Germline V gene data show CDR1 as SGDLS and CDR2 as YYNGEE. The J segment lost 8 bases and the V segment lost 0 bases, leaving 1 base of the junction unmatched. As DNA, the CDR3 is TGTGCCAGCAGCGTAGACAGGGGAGGCTACACCTTC. Its translation: CASSVDRGGYTF.

This clone was detected only a few times. This chain joins TRBV18 and TRBJ1-5; 10 nucleotides match TRBD1. CDR3 size: 15 residues. CDR1 is KGHSH, CDR2 LQKENI, per germline. J gave up 3 bases and V 3 bases, and 2 bases lay outside the gene matches. DNA of the CDR3: TGTGCCAGCTCACCGGACAGGGGGATCAATCAGCCCCAGCATTTT. Amino acids: CASSPDRGINQPQHF.

This rearrangement joins TRBV9 to TRBJ1-6, with D possibly matching TRBD1 (5 bases). Germline V gene sequence: CDR1 SGDLS, CDR2 YYNGEE. CDR3 length equals 14 residues. Trimming took off 4 bases at V and 8 bases at J, with 13 bases between the two ends. The CDR3, as DNA: TGTGCCAGCAGCTCGGGACCGGGGGATTCACCCCTCCACTTT. It codes for CASSSGPGDSPLHF.

The gene calls are TRBV5-8 and TRBJ2-3; 14 bases line up with TRBD2. The CDR3 length is 16 residues. Germline V gives CDR1 SGHTS, CDR2 YDEGEE. Unmatched junction bases numbered 7, after V lost 4 bases and J lost 6 bases. This CDR3 is CASSRGGLAGADTQYF. The CDR3 coding sequence is TGTGCCAGCAGCCGAGGGGGACTAGCGGGGGCGGATACGCAGTATTTT. Filled out from reference TRBV5-8 and TRBJ2-3, the complete variable domain reads EAGVTQSPTHLIKTRGQQATLRCSPISGHTSVYWYQQALGLGLQFLLWYDEGEERNRGNFPPRFSGRQFPNYSSELNVNALELEDSALYLCASSRGGLAGADTQYFGPGTRLTVL.

The chain has TRBV5-1 and TRBJ1-1; tentatively, D is TRBD1 (5 bases). The CDR3 runs 14 residues. Germline CDR1 SGHRS, CDR2 YFSETQ. V lost 1 base and J 3 bases, leaving 10 bases between the germline ends. The CDR3, as DNA: TGCGCCAGCAGCTTGCACAGGTCAGACACTGAAGCTTTCTTT. It translates to CASSLHRSDTEAFF.

The V call is TRBV6-1, the J call TRBJ2-7, with TRBD1 matching 9 bases. Germline CDR1 is MNHNS and CDR2 is SASEGT. V shed 3 bases, J shed 13 bases, and the junction held 4 bases outside the gene matches. The CDR3 has 11 residues. The CDR3 DNA reads as TGTGCCAGCAGTGAGTTGGGACAGGGATACTTC. This translates into CASSELGQGYF.

The V call is TRBV9, the J call TRBJ1-1, with 7 nucleotides matching TRBD1. The CDR3 has 15 amino acids. Per germline, CDR1 SGDLS and CDR2 YYNGEE. V shed 2 bases, J shed 1 base, and the junction held 5 bases outside the gene matches. CDR3 protein: CASSVAGTENTEAFF. In DNA form, the CDR3 reads TGTGCCAGCAGCGTTGCCGGGACAGAGAACACTGAAGCTTTCTTT. The variable domain in full, with the rest retrieved from reference TRBV9 and TRBJ1-1, is DSGVTQTPKHLITATGQRVTLRCSPRSGDLSVYWYQQSLDQGLQFLIQYYNGEERAKGNILERFSAQQFPDLHSELNLSSLELGDSALYFCASSVAGTENTEAFFGQGTRLTVV.

The chain links TRBV4-1 to TRBJ1-5, with D unresolved. There are 14 residues in the CDR3. CDR1 is MGHRA, CDR2 YSYEKL, per germline. Trimming left V 2 bases short and J 0 bases short, with 5 bases between. As DNA, the CDR3 is TGCGCCAGCAGCCAAATATATAGCAATCAGCCCCAGCATTTT. Protein sequence: CASSQIYSNQPQHF.

The chain combines TRBV5-5 with TRBJ2-7, with D possibly TRBD1 on 6 matching bases. Per germline, CDR1 SGHKS and CDR2 YYEKEE (reference sequence). The length of the CDR3 is 13 residues. Trimming removed 4 bases from V and 1 base from J, with 9 bases in between. The CDR3 is CASSLDRSYEQYF. The DNA for the CDR3 is TGTGCCAGCAGCCTAGACAGGTCCTACGAGCAGTACTTC.

This rearrangement joins TRBV27 to TRBJ2-1, with D possibly TRBD1 on 5 matching bases. There are 14 residues in the CDR3. The germline gives CDR1 MNHEY, CDR2 SMNVEV (reference sequence). The V end lost 2 bases, the J end lost 5 bases, and 10 bases lay between the germline ends. The CDR3 nucleotides are TGTGCCAGCAGTTTAGTGGGGCAGAACAATGAGCAGTTCTTC. This gives the protein CASSLVGQNNEQFF.

The V gene is TRBV4-2, the J gene TRBJ1-4, with 9 nucleotides matching TRBD1. The V gene's germline CDR1 is LGHNA and CDR2 YNFKEQ. J lost 8 bases, V lost 2 bases, and 9 bases had no gene match. This CDR3 comprises 16 residues. The CDR3 loop is CASSQTLTGGGEKLFF. The CDR3 nucleotides read TGTGCCAGCAGCCAAACCCTGACAGGGGGAGGGGAAAAACTGTTTTTT.

This clone was found once. Written as DNA, the CDR3 is TGTGCCAGCAGCCAGAAGTCCTGGAGGGACGAGCAGTACTTC. Protein: CASSQKSWRDEQYF. This chain links TRBV14 with TRBJ2-7, with a weak D call TRBD2 (6 bases). This CDR3 spans 14 amino acids. From germline, CDR1 is SGHDN and CDR2 FVKESK. The V and J ends lost 3 bases and 5 bases respectively, with 14 bases between them.

V gene TRBV5-4 combines with J gene TRBJ1-2; D gene ambiguous. This CDR3 contains 14 residues. Between the trimmed V and J ends, which lost 2 bases and 4 bases, there was a span of 12 bases. Germline V gene data show CDR1 as SGHNT and CDR2 as YYREEE (reference sequence). CDR3 residues: CASSLGGSGYGYTF. CDR3 DNA sequence: TGTGCCAGCAGCTTAGGAGGCTCGGGCTATGGCTACACCTTC.

V gene TRBV7-2 combines with J gene TRBJ2-7, with TRBD1 matching 8 bases. J was trimmed by 5 bases and V by 5 bases; bases with no gene match: 8. Germline CDR1 SGHTA, CDR2 FQGNSA. This CDR3 contains 14 residues. CDR3 sequence: CASSEGQGRNEQYF. CDR3 sequence (DNA): TGTGCCAGCAGCGAAGGACAGGGTAGAAACGAGCAGTACTTC.

This clone was found a few times. The rearrangement uses TRBV4-2 and TRBJ1-5; TRBD1 might be the D (5 bases). Trimming shortened V by 1 base and J by 3 bases, and 10 bases separated the two germline ends. The germline V gene has CDR1 LGHNA and CDR2 YNFKEQ. The CDR3 sequence is 15 residues long. In DNA form, the CDR3 reads TGTGCCAGCAGCCAAGTTCAGGGCGTCAATCAGCCCCAGCATTTT. Translation: CASSQVQGVNQPQHF.

V and J are TRBV12-2 and TRBJ1-5. TRBV12-2 constitutes a pseudogene. The CDR3 has 14 residues. The CDR3, as DNA: TGTGCAAGTCGCTCCAACTATAGCAATCAGCCCCAGCATTTT. Protein sequence: CASRSNYSNQPQHF.

The rearrangement uses TRBV29-1 and TRBJ2-1; TRBD1 matches at 9 bases. The ends lost 4 bases at V and 9 bases at J; junction bases unmatched: 10. The CDR3 consists of 14 residues. CDR1 and CDR2 from the germline V gene are SQVTM and ANQGSEA. The CDR3 reads CSVGDRVFLREQFF. The DNA of the CDR3 is TGCAGCGTTGGGGACAGGGTTTTCTTACGTGAGCAGTTCTTC.

V usage is TRBV5-4 and J usage is TRBJ2-3; D gene uncertain. The CDR3 consists of 11 residues. V lost 4 bases and J 5 bases, leaving 5 bases between the germline ends. The germline V gene encodes CDR1 SGHNT and CDR2 YYREEE (reference sequence). In nucleotides, the CDR3 is TGTGCCAGCAGCCTTTTAGATACGCAGTATTTT. Protein product: CASSLLDTQYF.

This sequence joins TRBV10-3 and TRBJ2-2, with 7 bases that match TRBD2. J was trimmed by 5 bases and V by 4 bases; bases with no gene match: 4. CDR3 length equals 14 residues. The germline gives CDR1 ENHRY, CDR2 SYGVKD. As DNA, the CDR3 is TGTGCCATCAGTGGGCGGGGGTTTACCGGGGAGCTGTTTTTT. It codes for CAISGRGFTGELFF.